The 2 T cell receptor beta chains presented below share a single source sample, sequenced in a study of post-analysis software for immune sequencing data. Which antigens these TCRs recognize remains unknown. Broader study findings: Five or six TRBV segments were significantly more frequent in patients than in controls. TRBV5-6, TRBV5-1 and TRBV20-1 were among these segments.

cDNA libraries for TCR beta contained unique molecular identifiers. MiXCR, run by TCRdb on the PCR reads, gives a single entry per CDR3 protein. The sample has approximately 660,000 distinct CDR3 sequences; around 60% are singletons. The sequenced material came from blood. The source is a girl between 2 and 10 years old with multiple sclerosis.

As concerns this clonotype: One end of the junction does not line up with germline, which may come from a read error. V gene TRBV30 combines with J gene TRBJ2-1, with 8 bases lining up with TRBD2. There are 14 residues in the CDR3. CDR1 GTSNPN and CDR2 SVGIG come from the germline V gene (reference sequence). The CDR3 here is CARSPGLVVDEQFF. As DNA, the CDR3 is TGTGCCCGGAGCCCGGGACTAGTGGTCGATGAGCAGTTCTTC.

The V call is TRBV4-3, the J call TRBJ2-4, with 9 bases aligning to TRBD2. Trimming at V came to 0 bases and at J to 0 bases, leaving 6 bases not matched to a gene. The CDR3 length is 18 residues. From germline, CDR1 is LGHNA and CDR2 YSLEER. The CDR3 sequence is CASSQEVAGALAKNIQYF. The CDR3 nucleotides read TGCGCCAGCAGCCAAGAGGTAGCGGGGGCTCTAGCCAAAAACATTCAGTACTTC.